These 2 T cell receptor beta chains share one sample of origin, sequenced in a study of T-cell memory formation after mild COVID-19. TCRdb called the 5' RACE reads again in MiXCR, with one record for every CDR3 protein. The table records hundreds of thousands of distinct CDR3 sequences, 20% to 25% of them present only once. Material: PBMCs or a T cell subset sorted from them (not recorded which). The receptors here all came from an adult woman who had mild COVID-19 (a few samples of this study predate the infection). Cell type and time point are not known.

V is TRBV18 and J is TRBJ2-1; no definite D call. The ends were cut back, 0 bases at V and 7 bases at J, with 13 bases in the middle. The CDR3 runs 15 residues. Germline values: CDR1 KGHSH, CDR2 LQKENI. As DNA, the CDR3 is TGTGCCAGCTCACCACCGAAGGGTTTGGGAAATGAGCAGTTCTTC. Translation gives CASSPPKGLGNEQFF.

In DNA form, the CDR3 reads TGTGCCAGCAGTTTCCGGACAGGCCCGCCCGGGCAGCCCCAGCATTTT. Translation: CASSFRTGPPGQPQHF. The J gene is TRBJ1-5, the V gene TRBV27; TRBD1 agrees at 7 bases. The CDR3 consists of 16 residues. J was trimmed by 7 bases and V by 3 bases; bases with no gene match: 12. Germline loops: CDR1 MNHEY, CDR2 SMNVEV (reference sequence).